The clone carrying this TCR beta chain was counted a few times. Its specificity is not known. Germline V gene lookup returns CDR1 SEHNR and CDR2 FQNEAQ (reference sequence). The CDR3 sequence is 14 residues long. Trimming stripped 4 bases from V and 1 base from J, with 8 bases between. Every diagnosis used clinical symptoms, serum thyroxine and TRAb, thyroid ultrasound and orbital computed tomography. The data derive from a study of T cells in Graves' hyperthyroidism and ophthalmopathy. The wider study: Specimen type is peripheral blood, collected at initial diagnosis prior to any treatment. General study results and limits: Most clonotypes that expanded in the thyroid above 0.001 also showed up in blood. Separating ophthalmopathy from stable hyperthyroidism was achieved by a 13 V-J model.

Amplification targeted TCR beta CDR3 regions from RNA transcripts. HTBI primers were employed in a first-round RT-PCR of the TCR CDR3. TCRdb re-derived calls from the multiplex PCR reads in MiXCR, one entry per CDR3 protein. The table records 300,000 to 500,000 distinct CDR3 sequences, over 12% of them present only once. This clonotype originated in a man aged 50-59 years with Graves' ophthalmopathy. J is TRBJ2-1 and V is TRBV7-9; D may be TRBD1 (6 bases). Sequenced sample: blood. The CDR3 nucleotides are TGTGCCAGCAGCTCAGGGGCTTCCTACAATGAGCAGTTCTTC. Residues: CASSSGASYNEQFF.